The 24 T cell receptor beta chains below were found in one sample sequenced in a study of Graves' ophthalmopathy and Graves' hyperthyroidism. The TCR beta CDR3 regions underwent amplification from RNA transcripts. Second-round multiplex PCR came after first-round RT-PCR with HTBI primers. Using its own MiXCR run on the multiplex PCR reads, TCRdb lists one record per CDR3 protein. The sample lists 500,000 to 800,000 distinct CDR3 sequences, about 41% occurring once. Sequencing was done on a sample of peripheral blood. Receptors were obtained from an adult man with Graves' ophthalmopathy.

This clonotype came up many times. The chain has TRBV12-3 or TRBV12-4 and TRBJ1-2, with 9 positions matching TRBD1. The CDR3 extends over 13 amino acids. The V and J ends lost 6 bases and 5 bases, in that order; junction bases with no gene match: 4. The CDR3 reads CASSRGQGYGYTF. The CDR3 coding sequence is TGTGCCAGCAGCCGCGGACAGGGGTATGGCTACACCTTC.

The chain recombines TRBV24-1 with TRBJ2-7; 8 bases agree with TRBD2. Germline V gene lookup returns CDR1 KGHDR and CDR2 SFDVKD. The V gene end was trimmed by 9 bases and the J gene end by 2 bases; junction bases not matched to a gene: 5. CDR3 length: 13 amino acids. In DNA form, the CDR3 reads TGTGCCACCGCCGGCGGGAGGACCTACGAGCAGTACTTC. Residues: CATAGGRTYEQYF.

There are many counts of this clonotype. The V gene is TRBV2, the J gene TRBJ1-3; 7 bases match TRBD1. J lost 0 bases, V lost 6 bases, and 8 bases had no gene match. Germline V gives CDR1 SNHLY, CDR2 FYNNEI. The CDR3 totals 16 residues. In nucleotides, the CDR3 is TGTGCCAGCAGGGGTGACAGGGTGAGCTCTGGAAACACCATATATTTT. Translation gives CASRGDRVSSGNTIYF.

The gene calls are TRBV25-1 and TRBJ2-7; D unclear. TRBJ2-1 explains the end of the DNA better; the J call may be wrong. Looked up from germline, CDR1 is MGHDK and CDR2 is SYGVNS. CDR3 length: 15 residues. For the CDR3, the DNA is TGTGCCAGCAGTCAAGTCCCGCAGAACCTCGGTGAGCAGTTCTTC. Its translation: CASSQVPQNLGEQFF.

This chain joins TRBV9 and TRBJ1-1, with D possibly matching TRBD1 (5 bases). Germline assignment: CDR1 SGDLS and CDR2 YYNGEE. Between the trimmed V and J ends, which lost 3 bases and 4 bases, there was a span of 16 bases. CDR3 length: 15 residues. The CDR3 DNA reads as TGTGCCAGCAGCGGCGGGGGGGGGTTCGGCACTGAAGCTTTCTTT. Residues: CASSGGGGFGTEAFF.

The V gene is TRBV10-3, the J gene TRBJ2-7; maybe TRBD2 (7 bases). Germline assignment: CDR1 ENHRY and CDR2 SYGVKD. Trimming cost V 2 bases and J 5 bases, with 13 bases left between them. This CDR3 has 14 residues. The CDR3 loop is CAISEGKGGDEQYF. In DNA form, the CDR3 reads TGTGCCATCAGTGAGGGGAAGGGGGGGGACGAGCAGTACTTC.

This chain uses TRBV20-1 with TRBJ2-3; TRBD2 matches at 7 bases. Germline loops: CDR1 DFQATT, CDR2 SNEGSKA (reference sequence). V lost 4 bases and J lost 3; bases outside the gene matches: 7. CDR3 size: 14 residues. The CDR3 nucleotides are TGCAGTGCTATAGCGGGCGGAGGGACAGATACGCAGTATTTT. Translation gives CSAIAGGGTDTQYF.

V is TRBV7-2 and J is TRBJ1-6; TRBD1 matches 7 bases. V gave up 1 base and J gave up 13 bases; unmatched junction bases: 7. The germline gives CDR1 SGHTA, CDR2 FQGNSA. This CDR3 has 14 amino acids. In DNA, the CDR3 is TGTGCCAGCAGCTTAGGACAGGGAGGACAGCCCCTCCACTTT. Its translation: CASSLGQGGQPLHF.

This clonotype was seen a few times. The rearrangement uses TRBV5-1 and TRBJ2-5, with D maybe TRBD1 (5 bases). The CDR3 consists of 14 residues. The germline CDR1 and CDR2 sequences are SGHRS and YFSETQ. V gave up 0 bases and J gave up 5 bases, with 11 bases separating them. The CDR3 loop is CASSLVGRAETQYF. For the CDR3, the DNA is TGCGCCAGCAGCTTGGTTGGCAGGGCTGAGACCCAGTACTTC.

The V gene is TRBV29-1, the J gene TRBJ2-4; D is possibly TRBD2 (5 bases). The V and J ends lost 5 bases and 0 bases respectively, with 17 bases between them. CDR3 length: 16 residues. CDR1 is SQVTM, CDR2 ANQGSEA, per germline. Written as DNA, the CDR3 is TGCAGCGTTTCTATCCTTCGCCGGGGAGCCAAAAACATTCAGTACTTC. It specifies CSVSILRRGAKNIQYF.

The rearrangement links TRBV2 to TRBJ1-5; D is ambiguous. This CDR3 has 14 amino acids. Germline loops: CDR1 SNHLY, CDR2 FYNNEI. V lost 3 bases and J 7 bases, leaving 13 bases between the germline ends. The CDR3 protein is CASSEGWSLQPQHF. CDR3 DNA sequence: TGTGCCAGCAGTGAGGGCTGGTCTCTCCAGCCCCAGCATTTT.

Points on this clonotype: The DNA is left out, because the CDR3 cannot be placed on it with certainty; the CDR3 is given as TCRdb lists it. The chain uses TRBV7-2 and TRBJ1-2; the table's D call TRBD1 went unverified against the DNA. The CDR3 adds up to 15 amino acids, both ends counted. Germline V gene sequence: CDR1 SGHTA, CDR2 FQGNSA. The CDR3 loop reads CVSSLALQGNYGCTF.

This clonotype has more than one count but fewer than ten. The V gene is TRBV19, the J gene TRBJ2-7; tentative D call: TRBD2 (6 bases). Between the trimmed V and J ends, which lost 0 bases and 5 bases, there was a span of 26 bases. This CDR3 region has 19 residues. CDR1 and CDR2 from the germline V gene are LNHDA and SQIVND (reference sequence). The CDR3 nucleotides are TGTGCCAGTAGTATAGATCTCGGGAGAGGGATTGGTATCCTCCACGAGCAGTACTTC. It specifies CASSIDLGRGIGILHEQYF.

The chain recombines TRBV7-9 with TRBJ1-5; unclear D gene. V was cut by 4 bases and J by 2 bases, with 12 bases left in between. The germline CDR1 and CDR2 sequences are SEHNR and FQNEAQ (reference sequence). The CDR3 runs 15 residues. For the CDR3, the DNA is TGTGCCAGCAGCTACGACCTGGGCGGCAATCAGCCCCAGCATTTT. It yields the protein CASSYDLGGNQPQHF.

This clonotype was observed at least ten times. The chain employs TRBV15 and TRBJ2-7; no clear D gene. Germline CDR1 LNHNV, CDR2 YYDKDF (reference sequence). The CDR3 runs 13 residues. The germline V and J ends were trimmed by 3 bases and 2 bases, with 8 bases remaining between them. CDR3 sequence: CATSRNSAYEQYF. The CDR3 DNA reads TGTGCCACCAGCAGGAACAGTGCCTACGAGCAGTACTTC.

This clonotype appeared many times. Compared with germline, one end of the junction differs, possibly owing to a read error. The V gene is TRBV10-3, the J gene TRBJ1-2, with a possible D match to TRBD1 (6 bases). The CDR3 is 16 residues long. CDR1 is ENHRY and CDR2 is SYGVKD in the germline V gene. The CDR3 protein is CASSDSVDRPFYGYTF. The DNA for the CDR3 is TGTGCCAGCAGTGATTCCGTGGACAGACCCTTCTATGGCTACACCTTC.

In its sample, this clonotype was seen many times. This chain uses TRBV7-3 with TRBJ1-6; D perhaps matches TRBD1 (6 bases). Germline V gene lookup returns CDR1 SGHTA and CDR2 FQGTGA. Between the trimmed V and J ends, which lost 3 bases and 8 bases, there was a span of 17 bases. CDR3 length: 16 residues. In nucleotides, the CDR3 is TGTGCCAGCAGCTTCCCTTCAGGGGAAGAAGATTCACCCCTCCACTTT. This gives the protein CASSFPSGEEDSPLHF.

This rearrangement joins TRBV10-3 to TRBJ2-5; D is possibly TRBD2 (5 bases). V lost 2 bases and J 5 bases, leaving 9 bases between the germline ends. The CDR3 has 13 amino acids. Per germline, CDR1 ENHRY and CDR2 SYGVKD. In DNA, the CDR3 is TGTGCCATCAGTGAGAGGAGGTGGGAGACCCAGTACTTC. The encoded protein is CAISERRWETQYF.

At least ten counts were recorded for this clonotype. The chain has TRBV7-7 and TRBJ1-1; 9 nucleotides match TRBD1. Looked up from germline, CDR1 is SSHAT and CDR2 is FNYEAQ (reference sequence). This CDR3 contains 12 residues. The V segment lost 6 bases and the J segment 9 bases; nucleotides outside the gene matches: 5. CDR3 protein: CASRTQGAQAFF. The CDR3 bases are TGTGCCAGCAGAACACAGGGGGCGCAAGCTTTCTTT.

Note on this clonotype: The junction shows a germline mismatch at one end, possibly a read error. The V and J genes are TRBV19 and TRBJ2-7; a possible D gene is TRBD1 (5 bases). The CDR3 is made up of 13 amino acids. The V gene's germline CDR1 is LNHDA and CDR2 SQIVND (reference sequence). The CDR3: CASSLDTFYGQYF. In DNA form, the CDR3 reads TGTGCCAGTAGTCTGGACACTTTCTACGGGCAGTACTTC.

J is TRBJ1-2 and V is TRBV6-6; D gene uncertain. There are 16 residues in the CDR3. Germline V gene sequence: CDR1 MNHNY, CDR2 SVGAGI (reference sequence). Trimming removed 1 base at V and 2 bases at J, with 14 bases between. CDR3 sequence (DNA): TGTGCCAGCAGTTACTTGGGTTCCCAAGACAACTATGGCTACACCTTC. Protein product: CASSYLGSQDNYGYTF.

The J gene is TRBJ1-4, the V gene TRBV15; D might be TRBD1 (5 bases). The CDR3 is 15 residues long. Germline lookup yields CDR1 LNHNV and CDR2 YYDKDF (reference sequence). Trimming removed 3 bases from V and 6 bases from J, with 14 bases in between. The CDR3 sequence is CATSSVSRAHEKLFF. In nucleotides, the CDR3 is TGTGCCACCAGCAGTGTCAGCAGGGCACATGAAAAACTGTTTTTT.

This clonotype was counted ten times or more. The rearrangement links TRBV20-1 to TRBJ2-5, with TRBD2 matching over 8 bases. This CDR3 spans 14 amino acids. J was trimmed by 3 bases and V by 7 bases; bases with no gene match: 10. Germline V lookup: CDR1 DFQATT, CDR2 SNEGSKA (reference sequence). The CDR3 loop reads CSVNTGGGEETQYF. DNA for the CDR3: TGCAGTGTAAACACGGGAGGGGGGGAAGAGACCCAGTACTTC.

With respect to this clonotype: This may be a read error: a much more frequent sequence differs by one nucleotide. The genes are TRBV2 and TRBJ1-6, with D unclear. The CDR3 has 14 amino acids. Trimming took 10 bases from V and 9 from J, leaving 19 bases between them. Germline V gene data show CDR1 as SNHLY and CDR2 as FYNNEI. The CDR3 region has the DNA TGTGCCATCAGCCCTCGGTCGGGTGGTTCACCCCTCCACTTT. This encodes CAISPRSGGSPLHF.